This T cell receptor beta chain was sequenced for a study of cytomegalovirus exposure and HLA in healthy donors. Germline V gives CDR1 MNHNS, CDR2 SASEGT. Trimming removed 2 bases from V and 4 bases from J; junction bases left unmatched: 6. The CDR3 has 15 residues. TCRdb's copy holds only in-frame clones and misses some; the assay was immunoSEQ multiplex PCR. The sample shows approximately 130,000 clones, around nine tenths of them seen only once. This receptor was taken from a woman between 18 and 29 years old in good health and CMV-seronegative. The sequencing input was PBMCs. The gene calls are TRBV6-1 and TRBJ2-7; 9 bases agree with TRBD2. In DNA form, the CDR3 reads TGTGCCAGCAGTGAACTAGCGGGATCGGGGTACGAGCAGTACTTC. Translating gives CASSELAGSGYEQYF.